The 10 T cell receptor beta chains below come from one sample, sequenced in a study of T cells after yellow fever vaccination. A single record per CDR3 protein comes from TCRdb applying MiXCR to the 5' RACE reads. The table includes more than 300,000 distinct CDR3 sequences, about 6.6% detected once. The sequencing here drew on PBMCs, taken approximately 40 days after the first yellow fever vaccination. These receptors were collected from a man between 18 and 35 years old who received the YFV17D yellow fever vaccine.

This clonotype turned up a few times. The CDR3 bases are TGTGCCAGCAGTTTAGGGACGGCCAGCTACACCTTC. This translates into CASSLGTASYTF. J is TRBJ1-2 and V is TRBV12-3 or TRBV12-4, with D unclear. Trimming shortened V by 1 base and J by 9 bases, and 9 bases separated the two germline ends. The CDR3 extends over 12 amino acids.

This clonotype was seen only a few times. V usage is TRBV7-9 and J usage is TRBJ2-7, with 9 bases identical to TRBD1. With V trimmed by 3 bases and J by 3 bases, 6 bases remained unmatched. Per the germline V gene, CDR1 is SEHNR and CDR2 is FQNEAQ (reference sequence). CDR3 length equals 15 residues. CDR3 amino acids: CASSFPGQGYYEQYF. The CDR3 nucleotides are TGTGCCAGCAGCTTCCCGGGACAGGGTTACTACGAGCAGTACTTC.

This sequence joins TRBV29-1 and TRBJ1-4, with D possibly matching TRBD1 (5 bases). Germline values: CDR1 SQVTM, CDR2 ANQGSEA. The CDR3 runs to 13 residues. Deletions cut 6 bases from V and 4 bases from J, with 12 bases between. CDR3 DNA sequence: TGCAGCGTCTCCTGGGGCGGTAATGAAAAACTGTTTTTT. The encoded protein is CSVSWGGNEKLFF.

The chain is built from TRBV5-1 and TRBJ2-1, with unresolved D. Per germline, CDR1 SGHRS and CDR2 YFSETQ. V was cut by 1 base and J by 7 bases, with 9 bases left in between. The CDR3 covers 13 residues. The CDR3 loop is CASSLQVGNEQFF. The CDR3 bases are TGCGCCAGCAGCTTGCAGGTAGGGAATGAGCAGTTCTTC.

This clonotype was counted between two and nine times. The V gene is TRBV4-1, the J gene TRBJ2-5; 10 nucleotides match TRBD2. J was trimmed by 3 bases and V by 1 base; bases with no gene match: 8. In germline, CDR1 is MGHRA, CDR2 YSYEKL. The CDR3 consists of 17 residues. The CDR3 sequence is CASSQVPSGGTEETQYF. The CDR3 DNA is TGCGCCAGCAGCCAAGTCCCTAGCGGGGGCACCGAAGAGACCCAGTACTTC.

This clonotype showed up just a few times. The rearrangement uses TRBV5-5 and TRBJ2-3; D is possibly TRBD1 or TRBD2 (6 bases each). Trimming removed 2 bases from V and 1 base from J, with 14 bases in between. The CDR3 covers 16 residues. CDR1 and CDR2 (germline): SGHKS, YYEKEE (reference sequence). The CDR3 spells CASSFRGGSRTDTQYF. The CDR3 DNA reads as TGTGCCAGCAGCTTCAGAGGGGGGAGTCGCACAGATACGCAGTATTTT. Full variable domain (missing parts from reference TRBV5-5 and TRBJ2-3): DAGVTQSPTHLIKTRGQQVTLRCSPISGHKSVSWYQQVLGQGPQFIFQYYEKEERGRGNFPDRFSARQFPNYSSELNVNALLLGDSALYLCASSFRGGSRTDTQYFGPGTRLTVL.

This clonotype has only a few counts. The chain recombines TRBV6-5 with TRBJ2-5; possibly TRBD2 for D (6 bases). This CDR3 comprises 13 residues. The V end lost 4 bases, the J end lost 2 bases, and 8 bases lay between the germline ends. Per germline, CDR1 MNHEY and CDR2 SVGAGI. The CDR3 is CASSSTRQETQYF. Here the CDR3 DNA reads TGTGCCAGCAGTTCGACTAGGCAAGAGACCCAGTACTTC.

This clonotype came up a few times. This sequence joins TRBV18 and TRBJ1-4; no clear D. The germline V and J ends were trimmed by 7 bases and 7 bases, with 19 bases remaining between them. From germline, CDR1 is KGHSH and CDR2 LQKENI. The CDR3 contains 15 residues. The CDR3 loop reads CASCAGSQGREKLFF. CDR3 coding DNA: TGTGCCAGCTGCGCCGGGTCCCAAGGTCGTGAAAAACTGTTTTTT.

This clonotype was counted a few times. The V and J genes are TRBV6-6 and TRBJ1-2; D perhaps matches TRBD1 (6 bases). V was trimmed by 5 bases and J by 8 bases, leaving 12 bases between them. The CDR3 is 12 residues long. Germline V lookup: CDR1 MNHNY, CDR2 SVGAGI (reference sequence). For the CDR3, the DNA is TGTGCCAGCAGTAGCCTCGGGGGCGGCTACACCTTC. This gives the protein CASSSLGGGYTF.

This clonotype was detected a few times. The chain employs TRBV7-8 and TRBJ1-2, with D uncertain. Looked up from germline, CDR1 is SGHVS and CDR2 is FQNEAQ. The CDR3 runs to 15 residues. V lost 2 bases, J lost 0 bases, and 10 bases lay in between. CDR3 nucleotide sequence: TGTGCCAGCAGCTTATCGGGGTCCGCTAACTATGGCTACACCTTC. Its translation is CASSLSGSANYGYTF.